The source of this TCR beta chain is a study of control samples from healthy donors and cancer patients. Repertoires were generated with immunoSEQ multiplex PCR, while TCRdb's copy carries only in-frame clones and drops some. The table has 150,000 or so clones, 70% to 90% seen once. This TCR came from a young woman in good health. The sample taken for sequencing was blood.

In DNA form, the CDR3 reads TGTGCCAGCAGCTTCGCGTTTGCGGACTATGGCTACACCTTC. Amino acids: CASSFAFADYGYTF. The chain uses TRBV11-2 and TRBJ1-2; D gene uncertain. Trimming removed 3 bases from V and 3 bases from J, with 11 bases in between. Germline V gene data show CDR1 as SGHAT and CDR2 as FQNNGV. This CDR3 has 14 amino acids.